This T cell receptor (beta chain) is from a study of tumor and adjacent non-tumor tissue in lung cancer. About the study: There were around 11 adenocarcinoma, a couple of squamous cell carcinoma and 1 small cell lung cancer cases. The patients, about nine men and four to six women, were about 31 to 76 with stage I to III disease. General study results and limits: Significantly higher TCR diversity was found in tumor than normal lung. In normal lung, the top 100 clones were significantly more dominant than in tumor.

Three rounds of nested PCR, following a modified ARM-PCR protocol, produced the TCRbeta library. TCRdb re-called the multiplex PCR reads through MiXCR, storing one row per CDR3 protein. This sample has 95,000 to 150,000 distinct CDR3 sequences, with 66% found just once. The germline CDR1 and CDR2 sequences are SGHRS and YFSETQ. The CDR3 is made up of 15 amino acids. A note on this clonotype: Its antigen is as yet unknown. Compared with germline, one end of the junction differs, possibly owing to a read error.

RNA was extracted from bulk tissue without any cell sorting. This chain connects TRBV5-1 to TRBJ1-2, with D unclear. This sequence was found in a man younger than 40 with non-small cell lung cancer. Material: lung tumor tissue. The CDR3 DNA reads TGCGCCAGCAGCTTGGTGGGCAGGACCCGCTATGGCCACACCTTC. This encodes CASSLVGRTRYGHTF.